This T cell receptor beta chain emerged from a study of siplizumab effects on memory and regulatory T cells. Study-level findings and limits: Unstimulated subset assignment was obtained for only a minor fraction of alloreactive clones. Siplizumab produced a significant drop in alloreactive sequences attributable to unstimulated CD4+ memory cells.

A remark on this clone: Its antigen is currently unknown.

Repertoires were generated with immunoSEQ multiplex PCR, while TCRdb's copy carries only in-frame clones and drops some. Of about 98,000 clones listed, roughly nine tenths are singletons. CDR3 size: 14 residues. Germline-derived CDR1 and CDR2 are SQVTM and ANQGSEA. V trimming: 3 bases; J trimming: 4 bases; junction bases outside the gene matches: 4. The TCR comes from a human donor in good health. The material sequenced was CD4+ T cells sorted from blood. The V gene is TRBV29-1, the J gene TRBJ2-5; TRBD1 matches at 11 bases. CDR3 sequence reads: CSVDGTGGTETQYF. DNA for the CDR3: TGCAGCGTTGACGGGACAGGGGGGACAGAGACCCAGTACTTC.